This paragraph covers one T cell receptor (beta chain) sequence. Its binding antigen is unknown. Nothing much larger sits one base from this clone, and base qualities are not available. The 39 donors, aged 6 to 90 years, were systemically healthy Caucasian individuals from Russia. Each donor gave ten milliliters of peripheral blood, collected into EDTA-treated Vacutainer tubes. PBMCs were isolated by Ficoll-Paque density-gradient centrifugation, with at least 6 million obtained per sample. Total RNA, at least 6 micrograms per sample, was extracted from PBMCs with Trizol reagent. The percentages of naive CD45RAhigh/CD27high T cells were determined by flow cytometry on a PBMC aliquot from every donor. Inclusive of the bounding cysteine and phenylalanine, the CDR3 is 13 residues long. Only the CDR3 region is kept as DNA, spanning 39 bases read in frame from base 1. V and J are truncated by 4 bases and 5 bases respectively, leaving an intervening sequence of 11 bases. From the germline V gene, CDR1 is SNHLY and CDR2 is FYNNEI.

Libraries were built with 5' RACE. The sample was run on an Illumina HiSeq 2500. A second PCR of roughly 7 to 11 cycles was performed with a sample-barcoded 5' primer and a J-beta primer mix. A unique molecular identifier was introduced onto each TCR beta cDNA molecule by a template-switch 5' adaptor carrying 12 random nucleotides. Each sample yielded at least 2.5 million CDR3-containing paired-end reads. First-strand cDNA was synthesized from all RNA with the Mint cDNA synthesis kit, primed by a TRBC-specific oligonucleotide. Following uracil-DNA glycosylase treatment, all cDNA underwent a first 18-cycle PCR with the universal primers M1SS and BC2_uni_R. Under the source paper's analysis protocol: For normalization, 1 million high-quality reads were randomly selected from each sample, with every read carrying a distinct molecular identifier. Reads with shared molecular identifiers were discarded instead of being binned into consensus sequences. MiTCR, run with a Q25 quality threshold and the strictest error-elimination algorithm, handled CDR3 identification, clonotype clustering and error correction. Lower-bound total TCR beta diversity was estimated with a nonparametric unseen species model using Euler transformation. TCRdb handled the public reads itself, with Q25 trimming in fastp and clone calling in MiXCR, and kept productive beta chains. All rows with the same CDR3 protein become a single entry with the most common DNA and genes. The V and J calls and clone size are TCRdb's, not the authors'. Present in this sample are hundreds of thousands of distinct CDR3 sequences, about 28% of which were seen just once. The ten largest clones take up 15% to 19% of the sample.

This entry comes from a study of blood T cells in healthy people across ages (dated by TCRdb to 2015 to 2017). For the study in its entirety: In model experiments, template switching captured about one uniquely barcoded TCR beta cDNA molecule for every two T cells. The study measured age-related changes in TCR beta repertoire diversity using deep sequencing normalized with unique cDNA molecular identifiers. Four age groups were formed from the donors: young (average around 15 years), middle-aged (approximately 39), aged (around 68) and long-lived (roughly 81). To avoid experimental bias, donors of different ages were spread randomly across the sequencing lanes. The study analyzed two additional independent replicas of 1 million unique cDNA reads from the same blood draw for two donors, one aged 18 to 30 and one aged 80 or older.

Overall results and qualifications from the work: Compared with the aged group, more naive CD4+ T cells, fewer expanded clones and increased TCR diversity were shown by the long-lived group, suggesting age selection. Because profiling used bulk unsorted PBMCs, naive and antigen-experienced compartments could not be compared conclusively. Observed TCR beta diversity per million T cells fell roughly linearly with age, and a significant reduction was already apparent by age around 40. Total diversity estimates from one million sequenced T cells were considered lower bounds and underestimates. Because the CMV infection status of the donors was unknown, age-related changes in expanded clonotypes may potentially have been confounded. The percentage of naive T cells measured by flow cytometry correlated strongly with observed TCR beta diversity.

Recombination linked TRBV2 to TRBJ1-1; no D gene can be assigned with confidence. The sample taken for sequencing was blood. This sequence originates from a woman of 80 years or more in good health. In nucleotide form, the sequence is TGTGCCAGCAGTGTAGCCGCGACAACTGAAGCTTTCTTT. It specifies CASSVAATTEAFF. With the portions outside the CDR3 filled from the reference TRBV2 and TRBJ1-1 genes, the complete variable region becomes EPEVTQTPSHQVTQMGQEVILRCVPISNHLYFYWYRQILGQKVEFLVSFYNNEISEKSEIFDDQFSVERPDGSNFTLKIRSTKLEDSAMYFCASSVAATTEAFFGQGTRLTVV.